This T cell receptor beta chain is drawn from a study of cytomegalovirus exposure and HLA in healthy donors. In the PCR, 60 Vbeta and 13 Jbeta primers were used. Assay: immunoSEQ multiplex PCR; the TCRdb copy retains only in-frame clones and omits some. The sample lists about 120,000 clones; about four fifths were seen once. V lost 5 bases and J lost 6, with 11 bases in between. Germline assignment: CDR1 MNHEY and CDR2 SMNVEV (reference sequence). The CDR3 extends over 12 amino acids. The specimen sequenced was PBMCs. V and J are TRBV27 and TRBJ2-7; TRBD1 is a possible D gene (5 bases). The clonotype originates from a female donor in good health and CMV-seropositive. The CDR3 DNA reads as TGTGCCAGCAGTCCCCTAAGGGGCGAGCAGTACTTC. Its protein product is CASSPLRGEQYF.